Here is one TCR beta chain with its context. A read error may produce the germline difference seen at one junction end. These data belong to a study of blood T cell repertoires in COVID-19. At the level of the study: COVID-19 samples from acute and convalescent phases originated in the United States, Italy and Spain. In each case, the material was cDNA or gDNA derived from T cells, B-cell-depleted T cells, or PBMCs.

The CDR3 has 14 amino acids. Germline CDR1 and CDR2: SNHLY and FYNNEI. Authors' data handling: Estimated nucleated cell counts came from reference gene primer amplification. Measured with immunoSEQ multiplex PCR; TCRdb has only the in-frame clones, and not every one. That table is the source of V, J and clone size, and D and trimming were worked out from the DNA. The table has under 300,000 clones, about nine tenths seen once. The gene calls are TRBV2 and TRBJ2-7, with 7 bases lining up with TRBD2. Sequenced input: peripheral blood. The sequence came from a woman aged 40 to 50 who had recovered from COVID-19. CDR3 bases: TGTGCCAGCAGGGAAGAGGGAGGGCCCTACGAGCAGTACTTC. Translating gives CASREEGGPYEQYF. Filled out from reference TRBV2 and TRBJ2-7, the complete variable domain reads EPEVTQTPSHQVTQMGQEVILRCVPISNHLYFYWYRQILGQKVEFLVSFYNNEISEKSEIFDDQFSVERPDGSNFTLKIRSTKLEDSAMYFCASREEGGPYEQYFGPGTRLTVT.